Below are 30 T cell receptor beta chains sequenced from a single sample in a study of T cell repertoires in cytomegalovirus infection. In TCRdb, the reads were re-called with MiXCR into one record per CDR3 protein. The data contain about 460,000 distinct CDR3 sequences, roughly 10% of them seen just once; the ten biggest clones take up 10%. The sequencing input was PBMCs. Receptors were obtained from a human donor in good health (CMV status not recorded). Some clones in this sample may be carry-over from other donors' samples.

The rearrangement links TRBV5-1 to TRBJ2-7; D gene ambiguous. Trimming stripped 0 bases from V and 2 bases from J, with 12 bases between. The CDR3 is made up of 15 amino acids. CDR1 is SGHRS, CDR2 YFSETQ, per germline. CDR3 residues: CASSLEPGSTYEQYF. CDR3 nucleotides: TGCGCCAGCAGCTTGGAACCTGGCAGTACCTACGAGCAGTACTTC.

This clonotype was seen at least ten times. The rearrangement links TRBV12-3 or TRBV12-4 to TRBJ1-2, with 9 positions matching TRBD1. V shed 5 bases, J shed 7 bases, and the junction held 8 bases outside the gene matches. The length of the CDR3 is 14 residues. The CDR3 DNA reads as TGTGCCAGCAGTCGGGACAGGGCGCGGTCTGGCTACACCTTC. It yields the protein CASSRDRARSGYTF.

This clonotype was seen a handful of times. CDR3 nucleotides: TGCGCCAGCAGTATCCACAGGTCAGGGGAGCTGTTTTTT. Its protein product is CASSIHRSGELFF. This chain joins TRBV5-1 and TRBJ2-2; D might be TRBD1 (5 bases). The CDR3 spans 13 residues. V shed 5 bases and J shed 8 bases, with 13 bases lying between them. CDR1 and CDR2 from the germline V gene are SGHRS and YFSETQ.

J is TRBJ2-1 and V is TRBV6-1; no clear D. The germline V gene has CDR1 MNHNS and CDR2 SASEGT. The CDR3 runs to 12 residues. V dropped 5 bases and J dropped 8 bases, with 10 bases sitting between them. The CDR3 DNA reads TGTGCCAGCAGTTACGGTCCCGATGAGCAGTTCTTC. It is translated as CASSYGPDEQFF.

This clonotype was recorded at least ten times. V is TRBV3-1 and J is TRBJ2-6, with 9 bases matching TRBD1. The V and J ends lost 1 base and 0 bases, in that order; junction bases with no gene match: 7. Germline V CDR1 and CDR2: LGHDT, YNNKEL (reference sequence). This CDR3 has 19 residues. CDR3 sequence: CASSQVHRGQSSGANVLTF. In DNA form, the CDR3 reads TGTGCCAGCAGCCAAGTTCACAGGGGGCAGAGCTCTGGGGCCAACGTCCTGACTTTC.

Notes on this clonotype: This CDR3 fails to terminate in the conserved phenylalanine or tryptophan, so it likely reflects a read error. This rearrangement joins TRBV3-1 to TRBJ2-1; possibly TRBD2 for D (6 bases). The CDR3 totals 15 residues. V dropped 1 base and J dropped 10 bases, with 17 bases sitting between them. The germline V gene has CDR1 LGHDT and CDR2 YNNKEL (reference sequence). The CDR3 spells CASSQVNGGAREQFL. The CDR3 nucleotides read TGTGCCAGCAGCCAAGTTAATGGCGGGGCGAGGGAGCAGTTCTTA.

This clonotype came up many times. The chain joins TRBV7-2 to TRBJ2-2, with D unclear. The germline V and J ends were trimmed by 7 bases and 0 bases, with 12 bases remaining between them. Germline assignment: CDR1 SGHTA and CDR2 FQGNSA. This CDR3 region has 15 residues. CDR3 sequence (DNA): TGTGCCAGCACCACGCTAGGCGCGAACACCGGGGAGCTGTTTTTT. Protein sequence: CASTTLGANTGELFF.

This clonotype was counted between two and nine times. V usage is TRBV3-1 and J usage is TRBJ1-3; a possible D gene is TRBD1 (6 bases). The CDR3 sequence is 17 residues long. V was pared by 1 base and J by 0 bases, with 13 bases between. Germline CDR1 is LGHDT and CDR2 is YNNKEL (reference sequence). The CDR3 here is CASSQVGLTGSGNTIYF. CDR3 DNA: TGTGCCAGCAGCCAAGTGGGTTTGACAGGCTCTGGAAACACCATATATTTT. The full variable domain, its missing parts supplied by reference TRBV3-1 and TRBJ1-3, is DTAVSQTPKYLVTQMGNDKSIKCEQNLGHDTMYWYKQDSKKFLKIMFSYNNKELIINETVPNRFSPKSPDKAHLNLHINSLELGDSAVYFCASSQVGLTGSGNTIYFGEGSWLTVV.

This clonotype has ten or more counts. V is TRBV11-2 and J is TRBJ2-6; tentative D call: TRBD1 (6 bases). Per germline, CDR1 SGHAT and CDR2 FQNNGV. The CDR3 consists of 17 residues. V shed 5 bases and J shed 0 bases, with 14 bases lying between them. The CDR3 nucleotides are TGTGCCAGCAGCGCCCGGGACACCTACTCTGGGGCCAACGTCCTGACTTTC. Protein: CASSARDTYSGANVLTF.

This clonotype was found many times. This chain links TRBV7-9 with TRBJ1-2; no reliable D call. CDR3 length: 15 amino acids. V shed 1 base and J shed 6 bases, with 15 bases lying between them. The germline V gene encodes CDR1 SEHNR and CDR2 FQNEAQ (reference sequence). The CDR3 sequence is CASSLGVLGTNGYTF. CDR3 DNA: TGTGCCAGCAGCTTAGGAGTATTGGGCACCAATGGCTACACCTTC.

Comments on this clonotype: A much larger clone differs from this one at a single base, so this may be a read error. The V call is TRBV19, the J call TRBJ2-3; D may be TRBD1 or TRBD2 (6 bases each). Germline V gene data show CDR1 as LNHDA and CDR2 as SQIVND (reference sequence). CDR3 length equals 14 residues. The CDR3 reads CARRRDKATDTQYF. The DNA of the CDR3 is TGTGCCCGTAGGCGGGACAAGGCCACAGATACGCAGTATTTT.

The CDR3 here is CASSYLSAGGPMAGELFF. The CDR3, as DNA: TGTGCCAGCAGTTACCTCTCCGCGGGAGGGCCGATGGCCGGGGAGCTGTTTTTT. The chain combines TRBV6-6 with TRBJ2-2; 9 bases are shared with TRBD2. The V and J ends lost 2 bases and 6 bases, in that order; junction bases with no gene match: 13. The germline V gene encodes CDR1 MNHNY and CDR2 SVGAGI (reference sequence). The CDR3 consists of 18 residues.

The sample holds a few counts of this clonotype. The chain links TRBV5-4 to TRBJ2-2, with 9 bases that match TRBD2. Germline values: CDR1 SGHNT, CDR2 YYREEE (reference sequence). CDR3 size: 16 residues. The V and J ends lost 5 bases and 2 bases, in that order; junction bases with no gene match: 7. The chain's CDR3 is CASSAGLAFNTGELFF. Here the CDR3 DNA reads TGTGCCAGCAGTGCTGGACTAGCGTTTAACACCGGGGAGCTGTTTTTT. The full variable domain, its missing parts supplied by reference TRBV5-4 and TRBJ2-2, is ETGVTQSPTHLIKTRGQQVTLRCSSQSGHNTVSWYQQALGQGPQFIFQYYREEENGRGNFPPRFSGLQFPNYSSELNVNALELDDSALYLCASSAGLAFNTGELFFGEGSRLTVL.

V is TRBV14 and J is TRBJ1-3; no reliable D call. CDR3 size: 14 residues. The V end lost 2 bases, the J end lost 5 bases, and 10 bases lay between the germline ends. CDR1 is SGHDN and CDR2 is FVKESK in the germline V gene. The CDR3 nucleotides read TGTGCCAGCAGCCAACGGGGATACAGAAACACCATATATTTT. Its protein product is CASSQRGYRNTIYF.

This clonotype was counted ten times or more. The V and J genes are TRBV20-1 and TRBJ1-1; D not certain. Trimming took 3 bases from V and 0 from J, leaving 8 bases between them. Germline CDR1 is DFQATT and CDR2 is SNEGSKA (reference sequence). The length of the CDR3 is 13 residues. CDR3 sequence reads: CSASQLMNTEAFF. The CDR3 DNA sequence: TGCAGTGCTAGTCAATTGATGAACACTGAAGCTTTCTTT.

This clonotype has a handful of counts. The chain employs TRBV18 and TRBJ1-1; maybe TRBD1 (6 bases). Germline V gene lookup returns CDR1 KGHSH and CDR2 LQKENI. V was trimmed by 2 bases and J by 0 bases, leaving 13 bases between them. This CDR3 has 16 residues. This CDR3 is CASSPGGAGVNTEAFF. In nucleotides, the CDR3 is TGTGCCAGCTCACCAGGGGGCGCAGGGGTGAACACTGAAGCTTTCTTT.

This clonotype has a count of ten or more. J is TRBJ1-4 and V is TRBV28; 8 nucleotides agree with TRBD1. CDR1 and CDR2 (germline): MDHEN, SYDVKM. The CDR3 is 16 residues long. The junction had 15 bases not matched to a gene; V was cut back by 7 bases and J by 8 bases. Here the CDR3 DNA reads TGTGCCAGCACCCCGGACAGGGAACTGCTTAAGGAAAAACTGTTTTTT. This gives the protein CASTPDRELLKEKLFF.

The chain has TRBV6-5 and TRBJ2-1; 8 nucleotides line up with TRBD2. The trim removed 4 bases at V and 0 bases at J, leaving 5 bases unmatched. The germline gives CDR1 MNHEY, CDR2 SVGAGI. This CDR3 is built from 16 residues. The CDR3 DNA is TGTGCCAGCAGTTCCGCGCGGGAGGTCTCCTACAATGAGCAGTTCTTC. It specifies CASSSAREVSYNEQFF.

The chain carries TRBV19 and TRBJ1-1, with 7 bases aligning to TRBD1. CDR1 is LNHDA, CDR2 SQIVND, per germline (reference sequence). The CDR3 has 15 residues. J was trimmed by 1 base and V by 2 bases; bases with no gene match: 4. CDR3 amino acids: CASSIQGVKNTEAFF. The CDR3 DNA sequence: TGTGCCAGTAGTATACAGGGGGTCAAGAACACTGAAGCTTTCTTT.

This clonotype was seen at least ten times. CDR3 region: CASSLAGGTRGTEAFF. The DNA of the CDR3 is TGCGCCAGCAGCTTGGCCGGCGGGACAAGAGGCACTGAAGCTTTCTTT. The chain joins TRBV5-1 to TRBJ1-1, with a possible D match to TRBD1 (6 bases). Germline V gene data show CDR1 as SGHRS and CDR2 as YFSETQ. The V end was cut by 0 bases, the J end by 4 bases, with 16 bases between. The CDR3 is made up of 16 amino acids.

This clonotype was recorded at least ten times. The chain has TRBV7-9 and TRBJ2-4; 14 positions agree with TRBD2. Trimming at V came to 1 base and at J to 1 base, leaving 9 bases not matched to a gene. Germline V gene lookup returns CDR1 SEHNR and CDR2 FQNEAQ (reference sequence). The CDR3 has 20 residues. The CDR3 loop is CASSLERLAGGPVAKNIQYF. As DNA, the CDR3 is TGTGCCAGCAGCTTAGAACGACTAGCGGGAGGGCCAGTCGCCAAAAACATTCAGTACTTC.

Turning to this clonotype: An end of the junction differs from the germline gene, which may be a read error. The chain employs TRBV6-8 and TRBJ1-6; 9 positions agree with TRBD1. This CDR3 is 15 amino acids long. Germline V gene sequence: CDR1 MNHGY, CDR2 SAAAGT. CDR3 bases: TGTGCCAGCAGTTACCGGGACAGGGCGGGTTCACCCCTCCGCTTT. Protein product: CASSYRDRAGSPLRF.

This clonotype was seen at least ten times. The chain has TRBV7-8 and TRBJ2-5, with D maybe TRBD1 (6 bases). Germline V lookup: CDR1 SGHVS, CDR2 FQNEAQ. This CDR3 contains 15 residues. V dropped 2 bases and J dropped 4 bases, with 14 bases sitting between them. The CDR3 nucleotides read TGTGCCAGCAGCTTAAACAGGGAGTGGCGAGAGACCCAGTACTTC. It codes for CASSLNREWRETQYF.

This clonotype was counted many times. This sequence joins TRBV7-3 and TRBJ2-3, with 8 bases lining up with TRBD1. The CDR3 consists of 15 residues. Germline V gives CDR1 SGHTA, CDR2 FQGTGA. V trimming: 5 bases; J trimming: 0 bases; junction bases outside the gene matches: 4. CDR3 in amino acids: CASSHTGGSTDTQYF. DNA of the CDR3: TGTGCCAGCAGCCATACAGGGGGAAGCACAGATACGCAGTATTTT.

This clonotype showed up many times. This rearrangement joins TRBV10-3 to TRBJ1-1, with D possibly being TRBD1 (6 bases). The germline CDR1 and CDR2 sequences are ENHRY and SYGVKD. The CDR3 runs 13 residues. Trimming cost V 10 bases and J 1 base, with 13 bases left between them. The CDR3 protein is CATSGQTNTEAFF. The CDR3 coding sequence is TGTGCCACGTCGGGACAAACGAACACTGAAGCTTTCTTT.

Comment on this clonotype: This may arise from a read error, as a much more abundant clone is one base away. The CDR3 DNA follows: TGTGCCAGCAGCCAAGAAATAGGGCGGGGGGCCAAAAACATTCAGTACTTC. Amino acids: CASSQEIGRGAKNIQYF. The chain couples TRBV4-1 to TRBJ2-4, with 7 bases fitting TRBD2. Germline V gene data show CDR1 as MGHRA and CDR2 as YSYEKL. The CDR3 covers 17 residues.

This clonotype was counted ten times or more. The chain couples TRBV20-1 to TRBJ2-5; no reliable D call. V was clipped by 4 bases and J by 5 bases, with 8 bases between them. CDR3 length: 11 amino acids. Germline V gene data show CDR1 as DFQATT and CDR2 as SNEGSKA (reference sequence). CDR3 amino acids: CSAKNGETQYF. CDR3 bases: TGCAGTGCTAAAAACGGGGAGACCCAGTACTTC.

This clonotype was seen repeatedly, ten times or more. The genes are TRBV27 and TRBJ2-1; weak D call: TRBD1 (5 bases). Germline-derived CDR1 and CDR2 are MNHEY and SMNVEV (reference sequence). Trimming removed 11 bases from V and 5 bases from J, with 13 bases in between. The CDR3 runs 12 residues. For the CDR3, the DNA is TGTGCCTCCCAGGGATCACACAATGAGCAGTTCTTC. Translating it yields CASQGSHNEQFF.

At least ten counts were recorded for this clonotype. The chain uses TRBV20-1 and TRBJ1-1; D may be TRBD1 (6 bases). Germline CDR1 is DFQATT and CDR2 is SNEGSKA (reference sequence). This CDR3 comprises 15 residues. Trimming pared 3 bases from V and 0 bases from J, leaving 14 bases between. CDR3 bases: TGCAGTGCTAGGGAGATGGGGGGGCTGAACACTGAAGCTTTCTTT. As protein: CSAREMGGLNTEAFF.

This clonotype was seen ten or more times. The chain employs TRBV28 and TRBJ2-3, with TRBD1 matching 8 bases. Germline CDR1 is MDHEN and CDR2 is SYDVKM. V lost 5 bases to trimming and J lost 5 bases; unmatched junction nucleotides: 9. The CDR3 has 15 residues. In nucleotides, the CDR3 is TGTGCCAGCAGTAACCTCAGGGGGCGCGAAGATACGCAGTATTTT. Its protein is CASSNLRGREDTQYF.